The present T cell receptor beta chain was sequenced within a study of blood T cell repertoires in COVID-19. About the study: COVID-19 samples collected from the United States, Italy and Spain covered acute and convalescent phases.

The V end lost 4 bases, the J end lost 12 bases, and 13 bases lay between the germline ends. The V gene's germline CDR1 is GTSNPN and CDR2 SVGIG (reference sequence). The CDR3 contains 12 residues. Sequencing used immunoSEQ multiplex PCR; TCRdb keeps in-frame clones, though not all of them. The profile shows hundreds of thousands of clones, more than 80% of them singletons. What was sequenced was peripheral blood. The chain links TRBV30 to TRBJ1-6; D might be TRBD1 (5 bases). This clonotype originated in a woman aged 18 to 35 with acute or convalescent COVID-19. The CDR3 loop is CAWIPGNGPLHF. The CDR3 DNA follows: TGTGCCTGGATTCCAGGGAACGGACCCCTCCACTTT. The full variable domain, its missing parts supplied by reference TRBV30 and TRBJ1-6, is SQTIHQWPATLVQPVGSPLSLECTVEGTSNPNLYWYRQAAGRGLQLLFYSVGIGQISSEVPQNLSASRPQDRQFILSSKKLLLSDSGFYLCAWIPGNGPLHFGNGTRLTVT.